The next 26 T cell receptor beta chains were all read from a single sample in a study of early T cells in non-severe SARS-CoV-2 infection. TCRdb re-called the 5' RACE reads with MiXCR, one entry per CDR3 protein. The table includes about 60,000 distinct CDR3 sequences, less than 10% detected once. Source material: whole blood. The receptors originated from an adult who was a healthcare worker with PCR-confirmed SARS-CoV-2 infection or an uninfected control (not recorded which).

This clonotype showed up many times. This chain joins TRBV7-9 and TRBJ2-2, with D perhaps TRBD1 or TRBD2 (5 bases each). Germline CDR1 SEHNR, CDR2 FQNEAQ (reference sequence). V gave up 5 bases and J gave up 3 bases, with 13 bases separating them. This CDR3 comprises 15 residues. CDR3 DNA sequence: TGTGCCAGCAGCCCCCTGGGACCACACACCGGGGAGCTGTTTTTT. Its protein product is CASSPLGPHTGELFF.

This clonotype was observed a handful of times. The chain links TRBV4-2 to TRBJ2-1; D gene uncertain. Looked up from germline, CDR1 is LGHNA and CDR2 is YNFKEQ. V was cut by 1 base and J by 2 bases, with 12 bases left in between. The CDR3 has 16 residues. The CDR3 region is CASSQAGPAAYNEQFF. The CDR3 nucleotides are TGTGCCAGCAGCCAAGCCGGCCCCGCGGCCTACAATGAGCAGTTCTTC.

This chain joins TRBV10-3 and TRBJ2-3; D unclear. This CDR3 has 14 residues. Germline values: CDR1 ENHRY, CDR2 SYGVKD. V was cut by 3 bases and J by 2 bases, with 9 bases left in between. The CDR3 spells CAISEDRVTDTQYF. The CDR3 nucleotides are TGTGCCATCAGTGAAGATCGGGTCACAGATACGCAGTATTTT.

This clonotype has at least ten counts. The chain employs TRBV7-3 and TRBJ2-2; TRBD1 or TRBD2 may be the D gene (5 bases each). Germline V gene data show CDR1 as SGHTA and CDR2 as FQGTGA. V was trimmed by 5 bases and J by 9 bases, leaving 13 bases between them. The CDR3 extends over 13 amino acids. The CDR3 DNA is TGTGCCAGCAGCCCGCCGGGGCGTAGGGAGCTGTTTTTT. Translated, it gives CASSPPGRRELFF.

This clonotype was picked up a small number of times. The rearrangement uses TRBV6-2 or TRBV6-3 and TRBJ2-2; 9 nucleotides align to TRBD1. Germline CDR1 and CDR2: MNHEY and SVGEGT. The V and J ends lost 5 bases and 1 base, in that order; junction bases with no gene match: 5. This CDR3 is 16 amino acids long. In nucleotides, the CDR3 is TGTGCCAGCAGTAGACCGGGACAGGGGAACACCGGGGAGCTGTTTTTT. Translating gives CASSRPGQGNTGELFF.

In its sample, this clonotype was seen a few times. This chain connects TRBV27 to TRBJ1-1, with D perhaps matching TRBD1 (6 bases). Trimming removed 2 bases from V and 8 bases from J, with 12 bases in between. CDR1 and CDR2 (germline): MNHEY, SMNVEV (reference sequence). CDR3 length: 13 amino acids. In DNA, the CDR3 is TGTGCCAGCAGTTTAGGGGGGGCAGCCGAAGCTTTCTTT. Amino acids: CASSLGGAAEAFF.

This chain links TRBV5-4 with TRBJ2-5, with 8 positions matching TRBD2. This CDR3 comprises 15 residues. Trimming cost V 2 bases and J 1 base; bases outside gene matches: 4. Germline CDR1 SGHNT, CDR2 YYREEE (reference sequence). In nucleotides, the CDR3 is TGTGCCAGCAGCTTCCCCGCGGGGGGCCAAGAGACCCAGTACTTC. Translated, it gives CASSFPAGGQETQYF.

This clonotype occurred many times. V and J are TRBV7-2 and TRBJ2-2, with D possibly matching TRBD1 (5 bases). This CDR3 is built from 13 residues. Trimming left V 3 bases short and J 5 bases short, with 7 bases between. Germline-derived CDR1 and CDR2 are SGHTA and FQGNSA. The CDR3 DNA is TGTGCCAGCAGCTTCAGACAGACCGGGGAGCTGTTTTTT. This codes for CASSFRQTGELFF.

This clonotype has only a few counts. The chain carries TRBV29-1 and TRBJ2-5; D is uncertain. This CDR3 region has 15 residues. Trimming stripped 4 bases from V and 3 bases from J, with 18 bases between. CDR1 and CDR2 (germline): SQVTM, ANQGSEA. CDR3 loop: CSVATVRQEKETQYF. The CDR3, as DNA: TGCAGCGTTGCGACGGTGAGGCAGGAGAAAGAGACCCAGTACTTC. The full variable domain, its missing parts supplied by reference TRBV29-1 and TRBJ2-5, is SAVISQKPSRDICQRGTSLTIQCQVDSQVTMMFWYRQQPGQSLTLIATANQGSEATYESGFVIDKFPISRPNLTFSTLTVSNMSPEDSSIYLCSVATVRQEKETQYFGPGTRLLVL.

The genes are TRBV6-1 and TRBJ1-6; TRBD1 matches 10 bases. Germline CDR1 is MNHNS and CDR2 is SASEGT. The CDR3 extends over 14 amino acids. After removal of 3 bases from V and 7 bases from J, the junction contained 0 bases not matched to a gene. CDR3 sequence reads: CASSEDRGNSPLHF. CDR3 sequence (DNA): TGTGCCAGCAGTGAGGACAGGGGGAATTCACCCCTCCACTTT.

There are many counts of this clonotype. The genes are TRBV12-5 and TRBJ2-3, with 7 bases matching TRBD1. Per germline, CDR1 LGHNT and CDR2 FRNRAP. The CDR3 totals 16 residues. V dropped 0 bases and J dropped 4; count of bases not matched to a gene: 7. The CDR3 DNA reads as TGTGCTAGTGGTTTGGTACTCAGCCAGGGGGCAGATACGCAGTATTTT. Amino acids: CASGLVLSQGADTQYF.

This clonotype occurred many times. V and J are TRBV7-4 and TRBJ1-4, with D hard to call. This CDR3 region has 16 residues. Germline V gene sequence: CDR1 SGHVT, CDR2 SQSDAQ. Trimming took 4 bases from V and 5 from J, leaving 17 bases between them. CDR3 coding DNA: TGTGCCAGCAGCTCCCATTTTTGGGGTCAAAATGAAAAACTGTTTTTT. Translating it yields CASSSHFWGQNEKLFF.

This clonotype was found a few times. The chain couples TRBV5-5 to TRBJ2-5, with 12 bases identical to TRBD1. Germline CDR1 is SGHKS and CDR2 is YYEKEE (reference sequence). The CDR3 has 15 residues. V gave up 4 bases and J gave up 6 bases; unmatched junction bases: 7. CDR3 in DNA: TGTGCCAGCAGCACCGGGACAGGGGGCGCGAAGACCCAGTACTTC. Translated, it gives CASSTGTGGAKTQYF. The full variable domain, with the rest looked up from reference TRBV5-5 and TRBJ2-5, is DAGVTQSPTHLIKTRGQQVTLRCSPISGHKSVSWYQQVLGQGPQFIFQYYEKEERGRGNFPDRFSARQFPNYSSELNVNALLLGDSALYLCASSTGTGGAKTQYFGPGTRLLVL.

This clonotype has a handful of counts. This chain links TRBV29-1 with TRBJ2-3; 9 positions match TRBD2. Germline lookup yields CDR1 SQVTM and CDR2 ANQGSEA. With 6 bases clipped from V and 2 bases from J, the junction kept 6 bases outside the gene matches. This CDR3 region has 14 residues. The DNA for the CDR3 is TGCAGCGTGTCGAGCGGGGGGCACACAGATACGCAGTATTTT. This translates into CSVSSGGHTDTQYF.

This chain links TRBV4-2 with TRBJ2-5; D assignment may be TRBD1 or TRBD2 (5 bases each). Germline V lookup: CDR1 LGHNA, CDR2 YNFKEQ. V was shortened by 4 bases and J by 4 bases, with 13 bases between the two germline ends. This CDR3 region has 14 residues. In DNA form, the CDR3 reads TGTGCCAGCAGCCCACGAGGGGCGGGAGAGACCCAGTACTTC. Translated, it gives CASSPRGAGETQYF.

This clonotype was seen at least ten times. The chain is built from TRBV7-2 and TRBJ2-3; 9 bases are shared with TRBD2. CDR3 length: 16 amino acids. The germline V gene has CDR1 SGHTA and CDR2 FQGNSA. J was trimmed by 4 bases and V by 6 bases; bases with no gene match: 11. CDR3 protein: CASSRSGLAAADTQYF. CDR3 nucleotides: TGTGCCAGCAGTCGGTCGGGACTAGCCGCCGCAGATACGCAGTATTTT.

This clonotype was seen more than once but under ten times. The rearrangement links TRBV5-1 to TRBJ1-1; 9 bases agree with TRBD1. Germline assignment: CDR1 SGHRS and CDR2 YFSETQ. J was trimmed by 3 bases and V by 4 bases; bases with no gene match: 7. CDR3 length: 15 amino acids. The CDR3 region has the DNA TGCGCCAGCAGCCGGATGGGACAGGGCGACACTGAAGCTTTCTTT. Translated, it gives CASSRMGQGDTEAFF.

V is TRBV3-1 and J is TRBJ2-5; TRBD1 matches at 9 bases. The CDR3 runs 14 residues. CDR1 is LGHDT and CDR2 is YNNKEL in the germline V gene (reference sequence). Trimming cost V 3 bases and J 4 bases; bases outside gene matches: 3. The CDR3 coding sequence is TGTGCCAGCAGCCAGGTGGACAGGGGAGAGACCCAGTACTTC. This encodes CASSQVDRGETQYF.

In this sample, this clonotype turned up many times. The chain uses TRBV29-1 and TRBJ1-6; D not resolved. Germline V lookup: CDR1 SQVTM, CDR2 ANQGSEA. V lost 4 bases to trimming and J lost 5 bases, with 12 bases between them. This CDR3 region has 14 residues. The CDR3 loop is CSVATNQDNSPLHF. CDR3 in DNA: TGCAGCGTTGCGACCAACCAGGATAATTCACCCCTCCACTTT.

The chain combines TRBV7-2 with TRBJ2-5; D gene ambiguous. The CDR3 runs to 13 residues. V shed 5 bases and J shed 1 base, with 8 bases lying between them. CDR1 and CDR2 from the germline V gene are SGHTA and FQGNSA. In nucleotides, the CDR3 is TGTGCCAGCAGCCTCCTACTCCAAGAGACCCAGTACTTC. Residues: CASSLLLQETQYF.

The rearrangement joins TRBV9 to TRBJ2-1; D is uncertain. The germline V gene has CDR1 SGDLS and CDR2 YYNGEE. V shed 1 base and J shed 7 bases, with 9 bases lying between them. This CDR3 has 13 residues. The CDR3 nucleotides are TGTGCCAGCAGCGTACCGATGGGAAATGAGCAGTTCTTC. Translated, it gives CASSVPMGNEQFF.

This clonotype was found a few times. The V call is TRBV7-6, the J call TRBJ2-5; D perhaps matches TRBD2 (5 bases). CDR1 is SGHVS and CDR2 is FNYEAQ in the germline V gene. Deletions cut 5 bases from V and 5 bases from J, with 18 bases between. The CDR3 length is 15 residues. The CDR3 loop reads CASSVTSTGPETQYF. The CDR3 bases are TGTGCCAGCAGCGTAACTAGTACCGGGCCGGAGACCCAGTACTTC.

This rearrangement joins TRBV6-5 to TRBJ1-2, with D perhaps TRBD1 (5 bases). The germline V gene has CDR1 MNHEY and CDR2 SVGAGI. CDR3 length: 15 amino acids. V dropped 0 bases and J dropped 0 bases, with 8 bases sitting between them. This CDR3 reads CASSYSTASNYGYTF. CDR3 sequence (DNA): TGTGCCAGCAGTTACTCGACAGCTTCTAACTATGGCTACACCTTC.

This clonotype was found a few times. CDR3 coding DNA: TGCAGCGTTGAAGGTCCCCACAGGTTGAGATCCACTGAAGCTTTCTTT. Residues: CSVEGPHRLRSTEAFF. The chain employs TRBV29-1 and TRBJ1-1; a weak D match, TRBD1 (5 bases). The ends were cut back, 1 base at V and 4 bases at J, with 19 bases in the middle. CDR1 and CDR2 from the germline V gene are SQVTM and ANQGSEA. The CDR3 runs to 16 residues.

This chain connects TRBV25-1 to TRBJ2-5; D remains unclear. This CDR3 comprises 15 residues. Trimming took off 4 bases at V and 2 bases at J, with 14 bases between the two ends. In germline, CDR1 is MGHDK, CDR2 SYGVNS. CDR3 protein: CASSVRASMQETQYF. CDR3 nucleotide sequence: TGTGCCAGCAGTGTCCGGGCCTCAATGCAAGAGACCCAGTACTTC.

The gene calls are TRBV12-3 or TRBV12-4 and TRBJ2-2, with a weak D call TRBD1 (5 bases). The CDR3 extends over 18 amino acids. Trimming took 3 bases from V and 0 from J, leaving 17 bases between them. CDR3 sequence reads: CASSFRPIWTPNTGELFF. The CDR3 bases are TGTGCCAGCAGTTTCCGCCCAATCTGGACACCGAACACCGGGGAGCTGTTTTTT.